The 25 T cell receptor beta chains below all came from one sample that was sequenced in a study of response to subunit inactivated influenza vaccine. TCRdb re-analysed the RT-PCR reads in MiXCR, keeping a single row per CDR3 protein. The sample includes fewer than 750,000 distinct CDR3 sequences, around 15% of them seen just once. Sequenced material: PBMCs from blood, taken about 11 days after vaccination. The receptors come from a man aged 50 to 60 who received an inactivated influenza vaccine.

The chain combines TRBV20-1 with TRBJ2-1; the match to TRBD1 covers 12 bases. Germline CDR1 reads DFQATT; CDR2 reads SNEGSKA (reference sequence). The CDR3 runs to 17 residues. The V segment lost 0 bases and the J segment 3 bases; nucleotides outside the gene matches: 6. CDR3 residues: CSARDRDRGRLYNEQFF. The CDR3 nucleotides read TGCAGTGCTAGAGATCGGGACAGGGGGCGCCTCTACAATGAGCAGTTCTTC.

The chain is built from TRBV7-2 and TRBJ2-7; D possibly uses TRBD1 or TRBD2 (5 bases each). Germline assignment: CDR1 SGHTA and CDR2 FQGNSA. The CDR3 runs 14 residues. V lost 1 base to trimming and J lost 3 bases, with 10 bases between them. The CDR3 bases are TGTGCCAGCAGCTTAGGGGGACCGAACTACGAGCAGTACTTC. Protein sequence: CASSLGGPNYEQYF.

DNA of the CDR3: TGTGCCAGCAGTTTACGGGCTAGCGGGGTGCGGTTCTTC. Translation: CASSLRASGVRFF. The chain employs TRBV28 and TRBJ2-1, with 9 bases identical to TRBD2. Germline V gene sequence: CDR1 MDHEN, CDR2 SYDVKM. The CDR3 loop spans 13 amino acids. V shed 2 bases and J 15 bases; nucleotides not matched to a gene: 8. Together with reference TRBV28 and TRBJ2-1, the CDR3 gives the full variable domain: DVKVTQSSRYLVKRTGEKVFLECVQDMDHENMFWYRQDPGLGLRLIYFSYDVKMKEKGDIPEGYSVSREKKERFSLILESASTNQTSMYLCASSLRASGVRFFGPGTRLTVL.

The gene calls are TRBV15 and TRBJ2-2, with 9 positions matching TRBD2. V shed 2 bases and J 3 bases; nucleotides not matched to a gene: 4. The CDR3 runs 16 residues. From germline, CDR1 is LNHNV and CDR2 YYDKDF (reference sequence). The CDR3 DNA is TGTGCCACCAGCAGACGGCCTAGCGGGGACACCGGGGAGCTGTTTTTT. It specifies CATSRRPSGDTGELFF.

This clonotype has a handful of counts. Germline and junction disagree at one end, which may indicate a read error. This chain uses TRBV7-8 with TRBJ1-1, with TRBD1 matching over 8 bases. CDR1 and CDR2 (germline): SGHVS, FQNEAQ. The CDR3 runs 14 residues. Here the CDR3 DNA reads TGTGCCAGCAGCCTAGCCCCACAGGGGGCTGAAGCTTTCTTT. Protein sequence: CASSLAPQGAEAFF.

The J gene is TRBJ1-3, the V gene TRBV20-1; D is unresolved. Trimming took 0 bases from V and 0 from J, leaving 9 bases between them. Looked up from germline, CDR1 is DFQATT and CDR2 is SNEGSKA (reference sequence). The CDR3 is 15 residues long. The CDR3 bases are TGCAGTGCTAGAGATTTTGAGGGCTCTGGAAACACCATATATTTT. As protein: CSARDFEGSGNTIYF.

CDR3 bases: TGTGCCAGCAGCTTAGACAGGGGCTACACAGATACGCAGTATTTT. Translating it yields CASSLDRGYTDTQYF. The V and J genes are TRBV11-2 and TRBJ2-3; tentatively, D is TRBD1 (6 bases). Germline V gene data show CDR1 as SGHAT and CDR2 as FQNNGV. V was trimmed by 0 bases and J by 2 bases, leaving 9 bases between them. The CDR3 loop spans 15 amino acids. The complete variable domain, with remaining parts taken from reference TRBV11-2 and TRBJ2-3, reads EAGVAQSPRYKIIEKRQSVAFWCNPISGHATLYWYQQILGQGPKLLIQFQNNGVVDDSQLPKDRFSAERLKGVDSTLKIQPAKLEDSAVYLCASSLDRGYTDTQYFGPGTRLTVL.

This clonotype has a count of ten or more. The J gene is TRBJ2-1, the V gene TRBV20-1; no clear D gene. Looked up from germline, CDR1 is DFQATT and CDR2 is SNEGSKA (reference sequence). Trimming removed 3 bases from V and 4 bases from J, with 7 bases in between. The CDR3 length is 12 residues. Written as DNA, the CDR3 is TGCAGTGCTAGTATCCATTACAATGAGCAGTTCTTC. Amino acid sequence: CSASIHYNEQFF.

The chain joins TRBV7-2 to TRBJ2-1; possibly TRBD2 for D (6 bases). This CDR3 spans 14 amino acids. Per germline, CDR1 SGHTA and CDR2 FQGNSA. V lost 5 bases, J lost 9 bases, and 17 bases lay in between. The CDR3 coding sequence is TGTGCCAGCAGCCCCCAGACTAGTGCTGGTGAGCAGTTCTTC. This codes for CASSPQTSAGEQFF.

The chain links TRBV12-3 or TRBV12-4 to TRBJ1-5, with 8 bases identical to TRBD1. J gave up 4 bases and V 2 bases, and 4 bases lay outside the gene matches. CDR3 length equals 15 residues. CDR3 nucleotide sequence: TGTGCCAGCAGTTTAAGCGACAGGGGAAATCAGCCCCAGCATTTT. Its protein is CASSLSDRGNQPQHF.

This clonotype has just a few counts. The CDR3 nucleotides read TGTGCCAGCAGCTCCTACCCCAACGACAGAAACACTGAAGCTTTCTTT. Protein: CASSSYPNDRNTEAFF. This chain uses TRBV5-4 with TRBJ1-1; TRBD1 is a possible D gene (5 bases). The CDR3 totals 16 residues. Germline V lookup: CDR1 SGHNT, CDR2 YYREEE (reference sequence). Deletions cut 3 bases from V and 2 bases from J, with 17 bases between.

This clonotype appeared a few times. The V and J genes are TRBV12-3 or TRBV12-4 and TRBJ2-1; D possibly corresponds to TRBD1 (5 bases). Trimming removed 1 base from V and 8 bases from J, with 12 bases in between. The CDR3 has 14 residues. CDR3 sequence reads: CASSLVAGSHEQFF. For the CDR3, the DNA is TGTGCCAGCAGTTTAGTCGCAGGGTCGCATGAGCAGTTCTTC.

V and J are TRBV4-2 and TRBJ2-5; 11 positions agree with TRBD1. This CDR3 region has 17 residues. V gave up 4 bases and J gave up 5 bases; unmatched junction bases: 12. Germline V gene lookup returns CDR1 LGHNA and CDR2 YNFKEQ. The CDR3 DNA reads TGTGCCAGCAGCCTTGGATCGGACAGGGGGCGCGGGGAGACCCAGTACTTC. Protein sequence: CASSLGSDRGRGETQYF.

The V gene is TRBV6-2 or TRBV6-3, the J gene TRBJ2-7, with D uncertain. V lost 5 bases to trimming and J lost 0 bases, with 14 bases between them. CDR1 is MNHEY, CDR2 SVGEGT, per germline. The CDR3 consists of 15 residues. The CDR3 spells CASSGWGFYSYEQYF. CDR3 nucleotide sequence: TGTGCCAGCAGTGGCTGGGGATTCTACTCCTACGAGCAGTACTTC.

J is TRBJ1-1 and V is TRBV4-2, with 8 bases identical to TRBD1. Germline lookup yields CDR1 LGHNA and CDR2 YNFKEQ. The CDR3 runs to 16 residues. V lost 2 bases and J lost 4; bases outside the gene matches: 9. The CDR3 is CASSQRTGGGGTEAFF. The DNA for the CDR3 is TGTGCCAGCAGCCAAAGAACAGGGGGAGGAGGCACTGAAGCTTTCTTT.

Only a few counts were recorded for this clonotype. Here the CDR3 reads CATSGLTSTAFF. CDR3 sequence (DNA): TGTGCCACCAGCGGCTTGACGAGTACAGCTTTCTTT. The chain links TRBV15 to TRBJ1-1; D not resolved. With 5 bases removed from V and 10 bases from J, the gap between germline ends came to 14 bases. Germline V gene sequence: CDR1 LNHNV, CDR2 YYDKDF (reference sequence). This CDR3 is built from 12 residues.

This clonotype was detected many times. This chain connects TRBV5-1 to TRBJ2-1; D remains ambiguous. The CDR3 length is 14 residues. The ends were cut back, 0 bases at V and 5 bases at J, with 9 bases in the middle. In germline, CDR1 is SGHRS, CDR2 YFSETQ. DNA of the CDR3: TGCGCCAGCAGCTTGGTTCAGGAAAACAATGAGCAGTTCTTC. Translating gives CASSLVQENNEQFF.

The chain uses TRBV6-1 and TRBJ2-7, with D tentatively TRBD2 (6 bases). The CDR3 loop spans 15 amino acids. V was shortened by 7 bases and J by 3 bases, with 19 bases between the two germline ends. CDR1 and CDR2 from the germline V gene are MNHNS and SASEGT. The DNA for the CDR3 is TGTGCCAGCATCAAAAATGCGGGACGGGGCTACGAGCAGTACTTC. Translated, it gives CASIKNAGRGYEQYF.

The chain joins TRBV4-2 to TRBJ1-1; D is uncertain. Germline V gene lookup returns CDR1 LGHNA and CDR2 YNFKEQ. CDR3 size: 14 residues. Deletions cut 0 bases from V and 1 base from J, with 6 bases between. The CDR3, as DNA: TGTGCCAGCAGCCAAGATGCCAGGAACACTGAAGCTTTCTTT. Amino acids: CASSQDARNTEAFF.

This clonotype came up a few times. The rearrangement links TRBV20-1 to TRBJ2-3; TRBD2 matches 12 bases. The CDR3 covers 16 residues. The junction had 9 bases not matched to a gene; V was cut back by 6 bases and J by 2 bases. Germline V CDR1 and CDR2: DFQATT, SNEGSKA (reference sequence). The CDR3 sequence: CSASGLAGYITDTQYF. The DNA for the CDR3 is TGCAGTGCCTCCGGACTAGCGGGATACATCACAGATACGCAGTATTTT.

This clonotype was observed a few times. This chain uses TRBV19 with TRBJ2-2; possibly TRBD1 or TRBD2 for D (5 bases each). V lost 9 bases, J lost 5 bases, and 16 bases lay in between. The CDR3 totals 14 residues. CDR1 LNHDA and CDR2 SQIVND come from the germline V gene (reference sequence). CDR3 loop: CASHGAPRTGELFF. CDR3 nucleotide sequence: TGTGCCAGCCACGGGGCCCCCAGGACCGGGGAGCTGTTTTTT.

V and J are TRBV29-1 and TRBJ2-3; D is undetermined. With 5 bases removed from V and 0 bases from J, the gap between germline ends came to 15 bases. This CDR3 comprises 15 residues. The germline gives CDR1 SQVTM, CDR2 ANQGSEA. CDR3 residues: CSVPHDPSSTDTQYF. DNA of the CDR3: TGCAGCGTTCCCCACGACCCCTCTAGCACAGATACGCAGTATTTT.

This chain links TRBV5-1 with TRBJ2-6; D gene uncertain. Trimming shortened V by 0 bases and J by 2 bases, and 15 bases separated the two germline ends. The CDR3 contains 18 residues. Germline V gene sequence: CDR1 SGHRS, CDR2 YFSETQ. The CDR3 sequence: CASSLDRISPTGANVLTF. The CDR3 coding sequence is TGCGCCAGCAGCTTGGATCGGATCTCGCCGACTGGGGCCAACGTCCTGACTTTC.

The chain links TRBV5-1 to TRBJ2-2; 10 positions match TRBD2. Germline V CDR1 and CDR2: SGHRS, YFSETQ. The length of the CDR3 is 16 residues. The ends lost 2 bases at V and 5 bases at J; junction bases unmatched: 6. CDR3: CASSFLAGAGTGELFF. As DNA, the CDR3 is TGCGCCAGCAGCTTCCTAGCGGGAGCTGGAACCGGGGAGCTGTTTTTT.

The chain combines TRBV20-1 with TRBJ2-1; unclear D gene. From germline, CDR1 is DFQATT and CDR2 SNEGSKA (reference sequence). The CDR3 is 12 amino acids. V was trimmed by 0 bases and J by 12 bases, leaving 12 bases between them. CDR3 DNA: TGCAGTGCTAGAGACCGGACGGGTGGGCAGTTCTTC. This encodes CSARDRTGGQFF.